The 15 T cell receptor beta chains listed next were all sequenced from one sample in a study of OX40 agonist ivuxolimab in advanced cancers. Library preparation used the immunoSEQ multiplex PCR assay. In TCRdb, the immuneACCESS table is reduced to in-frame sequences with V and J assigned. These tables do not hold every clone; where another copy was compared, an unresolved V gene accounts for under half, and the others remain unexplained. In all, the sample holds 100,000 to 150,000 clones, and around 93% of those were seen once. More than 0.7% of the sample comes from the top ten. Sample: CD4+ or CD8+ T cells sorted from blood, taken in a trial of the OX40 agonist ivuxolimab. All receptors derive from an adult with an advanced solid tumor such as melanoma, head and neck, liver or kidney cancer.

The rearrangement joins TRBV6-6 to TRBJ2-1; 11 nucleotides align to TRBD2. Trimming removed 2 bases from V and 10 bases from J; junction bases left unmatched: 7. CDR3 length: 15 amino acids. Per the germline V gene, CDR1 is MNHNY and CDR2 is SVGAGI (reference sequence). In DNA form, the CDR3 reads TGTGCCAGCAGTTACGGACTAGCGGGTCTGGGAGAGCAGTTCTTC. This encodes CASSYGLAGLGEQFF.

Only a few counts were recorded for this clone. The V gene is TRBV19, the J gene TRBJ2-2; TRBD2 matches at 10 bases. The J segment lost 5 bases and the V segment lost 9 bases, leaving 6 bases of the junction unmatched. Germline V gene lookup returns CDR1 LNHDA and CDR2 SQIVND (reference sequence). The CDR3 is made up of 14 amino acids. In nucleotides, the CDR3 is TGTGCCAGCAGCGGGAGGGCCCCAACCGGGGAGCTGTTTTTT. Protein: CASSGRAPTGELFF.

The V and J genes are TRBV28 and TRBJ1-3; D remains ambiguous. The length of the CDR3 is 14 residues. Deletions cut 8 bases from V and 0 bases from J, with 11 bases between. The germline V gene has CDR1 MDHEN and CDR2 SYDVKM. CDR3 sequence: CASHGLPSGNTIYF. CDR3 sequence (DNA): TGTGCCAGCCACGGCCTGCCCTCTGGAAACACCATATATTTT.

The CDR3 loop is CASSRGTSGSTDTQYF. In DNA, the CDR3 is TGTGCCAGCAGCCGCGGGACTAGCGGGAGCACAGATACGCAGTATTTT. This chain joins TRBV5-4 and TRBJ2-3; 12 bases agree with TRBD2. Losses at the gene ends were 4 bases for V and 0 bases for J; bases not matched to a gene: 3. Germline CDR1 SGHNT, CDR2 YYREEE (reference sequence). This CDR3 has 16 amino acids.

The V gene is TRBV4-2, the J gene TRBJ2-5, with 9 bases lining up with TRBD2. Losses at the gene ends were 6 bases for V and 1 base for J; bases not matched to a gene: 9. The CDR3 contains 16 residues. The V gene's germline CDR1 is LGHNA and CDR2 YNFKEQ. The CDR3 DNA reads TGTGCCAGCAGTCCAATAGCGGGAGACCTCCAAGAGACCCAGTACTTC. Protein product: CASSPIAGDLQETQYF.

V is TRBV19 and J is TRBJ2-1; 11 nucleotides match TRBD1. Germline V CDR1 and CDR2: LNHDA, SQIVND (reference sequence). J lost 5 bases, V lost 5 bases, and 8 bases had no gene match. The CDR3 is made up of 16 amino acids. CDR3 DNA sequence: TGTGCCAGTAGTCCCGTGGGACAGGGGGAAGACAATGAGCAGTTCTTC. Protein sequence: CASSPVGQGEDNEQFF.

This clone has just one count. The CDR3: CASSMDNSHSGNTIYF. The CDR3 bases are TGTGCCAGTAGTATGGACAATTCCCACTCTGGAAACACCATATATTTT. The rearrangement joins TRBV19 to TRBJ1-3, with D tentatively TRBD1 (5 bases). The CDR3 covers 16 residues. Trimming left V 3 bases short and J 0 bases short, with 12 bases between. Germline-derived CDR1 and CDR2 are LNHDA and SQIVND (reference sequence).

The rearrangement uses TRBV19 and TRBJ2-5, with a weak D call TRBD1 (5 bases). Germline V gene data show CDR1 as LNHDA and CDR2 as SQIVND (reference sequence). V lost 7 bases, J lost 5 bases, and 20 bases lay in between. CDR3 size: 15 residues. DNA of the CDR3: TGTGCCAGTACCCTTTCAGGGTCGATTCGGGAGACCCAGTACTTC. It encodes CASTLSGSIRETQYF.

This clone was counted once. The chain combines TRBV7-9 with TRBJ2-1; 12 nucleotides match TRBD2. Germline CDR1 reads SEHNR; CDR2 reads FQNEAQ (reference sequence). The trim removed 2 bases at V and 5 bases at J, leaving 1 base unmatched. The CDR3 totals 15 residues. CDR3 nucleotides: TGTGCCAGCAGCTTACTAGCGGGAGGGGACAATGAGCAGTTCTTC. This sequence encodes CASSLLAGGDNEQFF.

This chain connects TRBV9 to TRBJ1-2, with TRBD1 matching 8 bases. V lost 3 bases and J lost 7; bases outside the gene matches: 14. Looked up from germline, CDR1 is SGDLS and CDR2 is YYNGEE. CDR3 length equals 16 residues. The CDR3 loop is CASSAHPDREKGGYTF. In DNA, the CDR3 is TGTGCCAGCAGCGCCCACCCGGACAGGGAAAAGGGTGGCTACACCTTC.

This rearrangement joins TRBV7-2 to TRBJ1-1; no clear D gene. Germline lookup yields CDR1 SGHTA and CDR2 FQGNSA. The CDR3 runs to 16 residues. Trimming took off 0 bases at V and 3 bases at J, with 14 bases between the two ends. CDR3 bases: TGTGCCAGCAGCTTAGCGTGGAAGGGAAAATACACTGAAGCTTTCTTT. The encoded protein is CASSLAWKGKYTEAFF.

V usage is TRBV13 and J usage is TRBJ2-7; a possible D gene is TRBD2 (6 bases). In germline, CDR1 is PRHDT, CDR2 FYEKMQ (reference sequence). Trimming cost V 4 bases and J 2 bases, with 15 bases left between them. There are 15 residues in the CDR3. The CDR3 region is CASSSPGTGTYEQYF. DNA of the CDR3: TGTGCCAGCAGCTCTCCTGGGACTGGCACCTACGAGCAGTACTTC.

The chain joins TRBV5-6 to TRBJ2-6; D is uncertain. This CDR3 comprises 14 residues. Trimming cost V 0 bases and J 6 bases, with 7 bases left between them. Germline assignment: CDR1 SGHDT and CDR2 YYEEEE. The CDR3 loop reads CASSLEGPANVLTF. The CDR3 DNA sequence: TGTGCCAGCAGCTTGGAGGGCCCGGCCAACGTCCTGACTTTC.

CDR3 DNA sequence: TGTGCCAGCAGGGGGACAGGGCAATACGAGCAGTACTTC. Protein product: CASRGTGQYEQYF. The chain couples TRBV6-1 to TRBJ2-7, with 9 bases identical to TRBD1. The CDR3 runs to 13 residues. Germline V gene data show CDR1 as MNHNS and CDR2 as SASEGT. V shed 6 bases and J 4 bases; nucleotides not matched to a gene: 4.

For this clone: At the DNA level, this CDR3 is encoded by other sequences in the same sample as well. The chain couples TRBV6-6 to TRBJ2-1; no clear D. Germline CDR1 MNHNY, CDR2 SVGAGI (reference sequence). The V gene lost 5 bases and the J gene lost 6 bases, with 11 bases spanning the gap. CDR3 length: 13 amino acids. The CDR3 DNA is TGTGCCAGCAGTCCGCTAACCGGCAATGAGCAGTTCTTC. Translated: CASSPLTGNEQFF.